This TCR beta chain was identified in a study of shared clonotypes between healthy human individuals. The input for sorted-subset replicate PCRs was approximately 210 ng DNA, about 30,000 T cell genomes. Authors' methods: Filtering differed, since immunoSEQ gave only junction sequences and no quality scores. TCRdb keeps only in-frame clones here, not all; method: immunoSEQ multiplex PCR. From that table come the V and J calls and clone size; the DNA was used to work out D and trimming. The table lists over a million clones, roughly 95% of them singletons. The receptor comes from a young man in good health. Sequenced material: naive CD4+ T cells sorted from blood. Subset noted: CD45RA+ positively selected.

DNA for the CDR3: TGCGCCAGCAGCTTGGAGGCAGCTTCCTACGAGCAGTACTTC. Amino acids: CASSLEAASYEQYF. The genes are TRBV5-1 and TRBJ2-7; D not resolved. V gave up 0 bases and J gave up 1 base, with 8 bases separating them. Germline V lookup: CDR1 SGHRS, CDR2 YFSETQ. The CDR3 loop spans 14 amino acids.